These T cell receptor beta chains were read from a single sample in a study of beta chain features in type 1 diabetes. Data came from immunoSEQ multiplex PCR; TCRdb stores just in-frame clones and leaves some out. This sample has under 800,000 clones, with less than 20% found just once. Material for sequencing was naive CD4+ T cells from blood. The origin of the receptors is a man aged 18 to 29 in good health. Each CDR3 is given with its conserved first and last residue. Fields, in order: D gene, J gene, clone size, V gene, CDR3 DNA, CDR3 protein. A D gene is named only where the DNA matches it firmly. A row's size may be missing; if present it is once, few, many or a size class.

D: NA; J: TRBJ2-2; size: NA; V: TRBV25-1; DNA: TGTGCCAGCAGTTCCCGGACGAACACCGGGGAGCTGTTTTTT; CDR3: CASSSRTNTGELFF
D: TRBD2; J: TRBJ2-1; size: few; V: TRBV10-2; DNA: TGCGCCAGCAGTGATCTCCTAGCGGGGGGGATTTACAATGAGCAGTTCTTC; CDR3: CASSDLLAGGIYNEQFF
D: NA; J: TRBJ1-5; size: NA; V: TRBV5-4; DNA: TGTGCCAGCAGTTATGACAGAAATCAGCCCCAGCATTTT; CDR3: CASSYDRNQPQHF
D: NA; J: TRBJ1-2; size: few; V: TRBV5-1; DNA: TGCGCCAGCAGCTTGGCGCCAGGCGATACCTATGGCTACACCTTC; CDR3: CASSLAPGDTYGYTF
D: NA; J: TRBJ2-3; size: NA; V: TRBV25-1; DNA: TGTGCCAGCAGTGAGGGGGGCAGCGCGACAGATACGCAGTATTTT; CDR3: CASSEGGSATDTQYF
D: NA; J: TRBJ1-2; size: few; V: TRBV2; DNA: TGTGCCAGTCCCCCGCGGGGCCGTAGCGGCTACACCTTC; CDR3: CASPPRGRSGYTF
D: TRBD2; J: TRBJ2-1; size: few; V: TRBV7-3; DNA: TGTGCCAGCAGCTACGGGACTAGCGGGGGAAATGAGCAGTTCTTC; CDR3: CASSYGTSGGNEQFF
D: NA; J: TRBJ2-7; size: few; V: TRBV7-2; DNA: TGTGCCAGCAGCTTAATAGCTGGGCACGAGCAGTACTTC; CDR3: CASSLIAGHEQYF
D: TRBD1; J: TRBJ1-5; size: NA; V: TRBV6-5; DNA: TGTGCCAGCAGCGTGGGACAGGGGAGCAATCAGCCCCAGCATTTT; CDR3: CASSVGQGSNQPQHF
D: NA; J: TRBJ2-6; size: NA; V: TRBV28; DNA: TGTGCCACTAAGGGACTCGCCTCTGGGGCCAACGTCCTGACTTTC; CDR3: CATKGLASGANVLTF
D: NA; J: TRBJ1-6; size: NA; V: TRBV9; DNA: TGTGCCAGCAGCGTAGGTCAGGGGCTGAATTCACCCCTCCACTTT; CDR3: CASSVGQGLNSPLHF
D: NA; J: TRBJ1-5; size: few; V: TRBV4-1; DNA: TGCGCCAGCAGCCAAGATCCCAATGGCAATCAGCCCCAGCATTTT; CDR3: CASSQDPNGNQPQHF
D: NA; J: TRBJ2-7; size: few; V: TRBV7-2; DNA: TGTGCCAGCAGCTTAGGAAGGGTGGGATTAGCGACCCTCTCCTACGAGCAGTACTTC; CDR3: CASSLGRVGLATLSYEQYF
D: NA; J: TRBJ1-3; size: few; V: TRBV7-2; DNA: TGTGCCAGCAGCTCCCCCGTGACCTCTGGAAACACCATATATTTT; CDR3: CASSSPVTSGNTIYF
D: NA; J: TRBJ1-5; size: NA; V: TRBV19; DNA: TGTGCCAGTAGTAGTCGAGGTAGCAATCAGCCCCAGCATTTT; CDR3: CASSSRGSNQPQHF
D: NA; J: TRBJ2-3; size: NA; V: TRBV13; DNA: TGTGCCAGCAGCTTAGGCGACCGTGCTACTACGCAGTATTTT; CDR3: CASSLGDRATTQYF
D: NA; J: TRBJ1-1; size: few; V: TRBV5-6; DNA: TGTGCCAGCAGCTTGAGGGCGGGAACTGAAGCTTTCTTT; CDR3: CASSLRAGTEAFF
D: TRBD1; J: TRBJ1-4; size: few; V: TRBV14; DNA: TGTGCCAGCAGTCGATCGGGACAGGGGCTTCCCTCGGGAAAACTGTTTTTT; CDR3: CASSRSGQGLPSGKLFF
D: TRBD1; J: TRBJ2-1; size: few; V: TRBV2; DNA: TGTGCCAGCAGTGAGAGGGGGCTTCCGACCAATGAGCAGTTCTTC; CDR3: CASSERGLPTNEQFF
D: TRBD2; J: TRBJ2-1; size: few; V: TRBV4-2; DNA: TGTGCCAGCAGCCAGTCCCGGCGGGGGACTGGCAATGAGCAGTTCTTC; CDR3: CASSQSRRGTGNEQFF
D: NA; J: TRBJ1-1; size: few; V: TRBV29-1; DNA: TGCAGCGTTGTCGGCAACACTGAAGCTTTCTTT; CDR3: CSVVGNTEAFF
D: NA; J: TRBJ2-3; size: few; V: TRBV6-1; DNA: TGTGCCAGCAGTGAGACAGGCCGCACAGATACGCAGTATTTT; CDR3: CASSETGRTDTQYF
D: NA; J: TRBJ2-6; size: NA; V: TRBV28; DNA: TGTGCCAGCAGAACAGTCAGATCTGGGGCCAACGTCCTGACTTTC; CDR3: CASRTVRSGANVLTF
D: TRBD2; J: TRBJ2-3; size: few; V: TRBV19; DNA: TGTGCCAGTAGTATCCGGGGGGTAATGGGCACAGATACGCAGTATTTT; CDR3: CASSIRGVMGTDTQYF
D: TRBD2; J: TRBJ2-7; size: NA; V: TRBV29-1; DNA: TGCAGCGTTGGGGACTATTACGAGCAGTACTTC; CDR3: CSVGDYYEQYF
D: NA; J: TRBJ1-3; size: NA; V: TRBV30; DNA: TGTGCCTGGAGGTCAGGAGTCCCTGGAAACACCATATATTTT; CDR3: CAWRSGVPGNTIYF
D: NA; J: TRBJ2-7; size: NA; V: TRBV7-9; DNA: TGTGCCAGCAGCGCCCTACTAGGAAGGTTTACCTACGAGCAGTACTTC; CDR3: CASSALLGRFTYEQYF
D: NA; J: TRBJ1-4; size: NA; V: TRBV30; DNA: TGTGCCTGGAGGGAGGGACTGATTAATGAAAAACTGTTTTTT; CDR3: CAWREGLINEKLFF
D: NA; J: TRBJ1-3; size: NA; V: TRBV27; DNA: TGTGCCAGCAGTTTATCAGGGTGGTTGGGGATTTCTGGAAACACCATATATTTT; CDR3: CASSLSGWLGISGNTIYF
D: NA; J: TRBJ2-1; size: few; V: TRBV14; DNA: TGTGCCAGCAGCCAAGAGGCCTGGCGGGGATACAATGAGCAGTTCTTC; CDR3: CASSQEAWRGYNEQFF
D: TRBD1; J: TRBJ1-5; size: few; V: TRBV19; DNA: TGTGCCAGTAGTATAGAGGACAGGGGTCAGCCCCAGCATTTT; CDR3: CASSIEDRGQPQHF
D: NA; J: TRBJ1-3; size: few; V: TRBV28; DNA: TGTGCCAGCAGCAGGGGTGGGACCGCGACCTCCGAAAACACCATATATTTT; CDR3: CASSRGGTATSENTIYF
D: NA; J: TRBJ2-4; size: NA; V: TRBV4-1; DNA: TGCGCCAGCAGCCCGGCAGGGTTAATGATGAACATTCAGTACTTC; CDR3: CASSPAGLMMNIQYF
D: NA; J: TRBJ2-1; size: NA; V: TRBV9; DNA: TGTGCCAGCAGCGACTCCCTATTTAGGGGTTTTGAGCAGTTCTTC; CDR3: CASSDSLFRGFEQFF
D: NA; J: TRBJ2-7; size: NA; V: TRBV7-9; DNA: TGTGCCAGCAGCTTACCCATATGGAGCTCCTACGAGCAGTACTTC; CDR3: CASSLPIWSSYEQYF
D: NA; J: TRBJ2-5; size: few; V: TRBV13; DNA: TGTGCCAGCAGCCCATCTGGTGGGACCCAGTACTTC; CDR3: CASSPSGGTQYF
D: TRBD1; J: TRBJ1-3; size: NA; V: TRBV13; DNA: TGTGCCAGCAGTACCGCCCGGGGACAGCTAGCCTCTAGGGGAAACACCATATATTTT; CDR3: CASSTARGQLASRGNTIYF
D: TRBD1; J: TRBJ2-1; size: NA; V: TRBV11-2; DNA: TGTGCCAGCAGCCGACGGCCGACAGGGTCTGCGGTAGAGCAGTTCTTC; CDR3: CASSRRPTGSAVEQFF
D: TRBD1; J: TRBJ2-2; size: NA; V: TRBV7-9; DNA: TGTGCCAGCAGCTTAGCCTGGAGAGGGGGCTCCGGGGAGCTGTTTTTT; CDR3: CASSLAWRGGSGELFF
D: TRBD1; J: TRBJ2-7; size: NA; V: TRBV5-4; DNA: TGTGCCAGCAGCTTGACTCTGGACAGGCGGAAGACCTACGAGCAGTACTTC; CDR3: CASSLTLDRRKTYEQYF